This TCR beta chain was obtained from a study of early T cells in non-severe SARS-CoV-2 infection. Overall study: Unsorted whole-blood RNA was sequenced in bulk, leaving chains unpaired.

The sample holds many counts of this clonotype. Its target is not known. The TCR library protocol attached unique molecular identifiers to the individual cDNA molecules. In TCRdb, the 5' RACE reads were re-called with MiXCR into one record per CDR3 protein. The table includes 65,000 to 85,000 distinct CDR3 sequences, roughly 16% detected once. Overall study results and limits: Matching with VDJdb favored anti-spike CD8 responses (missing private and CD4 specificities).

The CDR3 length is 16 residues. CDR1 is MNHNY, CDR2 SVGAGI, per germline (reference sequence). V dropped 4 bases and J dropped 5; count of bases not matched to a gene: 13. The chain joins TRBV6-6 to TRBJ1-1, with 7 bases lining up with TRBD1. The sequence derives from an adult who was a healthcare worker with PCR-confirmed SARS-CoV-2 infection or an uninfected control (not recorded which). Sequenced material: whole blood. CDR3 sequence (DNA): TGTGCCAGCAGTTCCAAGAAGACAGGGTTCGGGACTGAAGCTTTCTTT. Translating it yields CASSSKKTGFGTEAFF.